These T cell receptor beta chains were read from a single sample in a study of shared clonotypes between healthy human individuals. Using immunoSEQ multiplex PCR, the repertoire was profiled, and TCRdb retains in-frame clones only, with some absent. Of roughly 500,000 clones listed, 90% to 97% are singletons. The sample was naive CD4+ T cells sorted from blood. All receptors come from a woman aged 25-40 years in good health. Both conserved end residues are part of each CDR3. The order of the fields is V gene, CDR3 protein.

TRBV25-1	CASREDRAPPTAQYF
TRBV29-1	CSVEEIGRLHEQFF
TRBV5-6	CASSFRGRVYEQYF
TRBV15	CATSGPGTVTESSYEQYF
TRBV19	CASRSPRLAVGVDNEQFF
TRBV25-1	CASSDLGDPPHEQYF
TRBV5-6	CASSFRGGYTF
TRBV10-3	CATREFGVQETQYF
TRBV19	CASSVSGNQETQYF
TRBV9	CASSVRTGSGANVLTF
TRBV30	CAWNRASGHEQFF
TRBV5-4	CASSLIAQWDSGANVLTF
TRBV19	CASSSRGGGTGELFF
TRBV19	CASSPTGETQYF
TRBV28	CASRDREPSYNSPLHF
TRBV28	CASSSPGTSGRELFF
TRBV7-6	CASSGLLTAGELFF
TRBV5-5	CASSLAGDLKSYEQYF
TRBV10-3	CAISHRLAGAWQEQYF
TRBV5-6	CASRRTGRSYEQYF
TRBV10-3	CAISTGGLSGFPQPQHF
TRBV6-5	CASRESGATEAFF
TRBV23-1	CARGQTDRNNSPLHF